This T cell receptor (beta chain) was documented in a study of shared clonotypes between healthy human individuals (dated by TCRdb to the early 2020s). About the full investigation: Two women and three men aged 18 to 49 years were included in the cohort. For each donor, three plates each were used for CD4 naive and CD4 memory, two plates were used for CD8 naive, and one plate was used for CD8 memory. To estimate repertoire size and how much clonotype sharing occurs between individuals, the study deeply sequenced the blood TCR repertoires of about 5 healthy adults. Different laboratories and diverse techniques were used to prepare libraries and sequence TCR repertoires, to increase sequencing depth and limit assay-specific biases. Between about 0.94 and 8.9 billion PBMCs per donor were obtained by leukapheresis.

As for this clone: Its target antigen remains unknown. It has no much larger one-base neighbor in the sample; base qualities were not kept.

Overall study results and their limits: When a handful of donors were compared, the shared fraction of clonotypes was roughly 4.8% for naive CD4, 3.5% to 4% for naive CD8, roughly 2.5% for memory CD4, and less than 0.5% for memory CD8. Compared with non-shared clonotypes, clonotypes shared by all four sorted-subset donors had higher generation probabilities. Even with the large sequencing depth, rarefaction of the sorted-subset datasets indicated that sequencing was incomplete. Naive subsets generally had larger estimated clonotype richness than memory subsets. Because the study included a small number of donors, the genetic and exposure-history diversity represented was limited. Sampling was restricted to blood, and TCR repertoires in tissues likely differ from the TCR repertoires found in blood. Pairwise subsampling led to the expectation that sequencing depth would affect the degree of clonotype sharing among donors.

Trimming at the junction amounts to 4 bases on V and 7 bases on J, and the germline ends lie 14 bases apart. From the cysteine up to the phenylalanine, the CDR3 has a length of 13 residues. Kept here is only the CDR3 DNA, which spans 39 bases and is read in frame from base 1. From the germline V gene, CDR1 is SGHAT and CDR2 is FQNNGV. Healthy HIV-negative adults with no recently reported acute infections or vaccinations were included as donors. Every donor was a Caucasian adult living in Nashville, Tennessee, USA. Magnetic negative selection was used to enrich CD4+ T cells, after which naive cells were positively selected on CD45RA and the negative fraction became the memory subset. After blood collection by leukapheresis, PBMCs were isolated using Ficoll-Histopaque density gradient centrifugation and then cryopreserved in the vapor phase of liquid nitrogen. Analytical flow cytometry was used to check the purity and quantity of each magnetically sorted T cell population. Genomic DNA was isolated from every sorted fraction and measured by UV absorbance on a Nanodrop 2000c.

Using the deep immunoSEQ assay, TCR CDR3 regions were amplified from genomic DNA by multiplex PCR. Extracted genomic DNA from each cell subset was spread evenly across all wells of several immunoSEQ 96-well plates, with each plate serving as a replicate. For sorted subsets, each replicate PCR was loaded with 200 to 250 ng genomic DNA, equivalent to about 30,000 T cell genomes. The purified libraries were quantified using a Qubit 3.0 fluorometer, sized with a Bioanalyzer 2100, and then quantified again using the KAPA Library Quantification kit. Every immunoSEQ 96-well plate was sequenced on a dedicated single-read 150-cycle Illumina NextSeq 550 flow cell. Regarding the original processing steps: Because the immunoSEQ output held only junctional sequences and lacked quality scores, the filtering could not match the filtering applied to full-length reads. Sequences were annotated with PyIR, a Python wrapper for IgBLAST v1.9, using IMGT germline references to assign V/J genes and CDR3. Reads were removed for weak V/J assignments (E-value above 1e-6), missing CDR3, stop codons, out-of-frame junctions, or ambiguous translated residues. V3J clonotypes were defined by identical inferred V gene, J gene, and CDR3 amino acid sequence. Percentage overlap between repertoires was computed as shared unique clonotypes divided by the size of the smaller repertoire. Three approaches were used to assess repertoire richness: RTK rarefaction, the Chao1 estimator, and Recon v2.1 estimates of unobserved clonotypes. Generation probabilities were computed with OLGA for all TCRbeta clonotypes obtained by the gDNA method from a few donors. TCRdb provides this immuneACCESS table in a form limited to in-frame rearrangements. Some clones are lacking; in checked studies, under half of them reflect an unresolved V gene, and why the rest are absent is not known. The DNA was the basis for D and trimming; V, J and clone size are from that table. The sample yields over a million clones; nearly 99% were counted once. In total, the top ten clones hold 0.45% of the sample.

The chain couples TRBV11-2 to TRBJ2-7; D gene: possibly TRBD1, on 6 matching bases. Sequencing was done on a sample of naive CD4+ T cells sorted from blood. The cell subset or site label for this specimen denotes: CD45RA+ positively selected. The receptor's source is a man aged 25 to 40 in good health. The encoded CDR3 is CASSWARGQEQYF. At the DNA level, the sequence is TGTGCCAGCAGCTGGGCTAGGGGACAAGAGCAGTACTTC.